These 21 T cell receptor beta chains were all obtained from the same sample, sequenced in a study of beta chain features in type 1 diabetes. Expressed TCRB transcripts got sequenced, as all isolated RNA was reverse transcribed. Sequenced by immunoSEQ multiplex PCR; TCRdb stores in-frame clones only, minus some. In the table there are hundreds of thousands of clones, roughly a sixth of which are singletons. Sequenced input: naive CD4+ T cells from blood. These receptor sequences come from a young man in good health.

The chain employs TRBV4-3 and TRBJ2-2; no clear D. V shed 0 bases and J shed 7 bases, with 18 bases lying between them. CDR3 length equals 17 residues. In germline, CDR1 is LGHNA, CDR2 YSLEER. CDR3: CASSQDNSNTYIGELFF. In DNA, the CDR3 is TGCGCCAGCAGCCAAGATAACAGCAATACGTACATCGGGGAGCTGTTTTTT.

This clone was found a few times. V gene TRBV7-2 combines with J gene TRBJ2-3; possibly TRBD1 for D (5 bases). The CDR3 is made up of 14 amino acids. V was cut by 4 bases and J by 2 bases, with 10 bases left in between. Germline V gene sequence: CDR1 SGHTA, CDR2 FQGNSA. CDR3 in DNA: TGTGCCAGCAGCTCCCCCGGACACACAGATACGCAGTATTTT. Its translation is CASSSPGHTDTQYF.

This clone showed up just a few times. This rearrangement joins TRBV18 to TRBJ1-5; the D is unclear. The CDR3 length is 15 residues. Deletions cut 5 bases from V and 4 bases from J, with 15 bases between. From germline, CDR1 is KGHSH and CDR2 LQKENI. The CDR3 spells CASSRKDGLNQPQHF. The CDR3 bases are TGTGCCAGCTCAAGAAAGGATGGACTGAATCAGCCCCAGCATTTT. Filled out from reference TRBV18 and TRBJ1-5, the complete variable domain reads NAGVMQNPRHLVRRRGQEARLRCSPMKGHSHVYWYRQLPEEGLKFMVYLQKENIIDESGMPKERFSAEFPKEGPSILRIQQVVRGDSAAYFCASSRKDGLNQPQHFGDGTRLSIL.

Only a few counts were recorded for this clone. This sequence joins TRBV4-2 and TRBJ2-2; TRBD1 matches at 9 bases. The trim removed 6 bases at V and 4 bases at J, leaving 6 bases unmatched. There are 15 residues in the CDR3. CDR1 and CDR2 (germline): LGHNA, YNFKEQ. The CDR3 nucleotides read TGTGCCAGCAGGACCGGGACAGGGTCCACCGGGGAGCTGTTTTTT. Amino acids: CASRTGTGSTGELFF.

The chain links TRBV6-6 to TRBJ2-3, with 10 bases fitting TRBD2. In germline, CDR1 is MNHNY, CDR2 SVGAGI (reference sequence). The ends lost 5 bases at V and 4 bases at J; junction bases unmatched: 6. The CDR3 runs 15 residues. In nucleotides, the CDR3 is TGTGCCAGCAGTCGGCTAGCGGGGGACCCAGATACGCAGTATTTT. This encodes CASSRLAGDPDTQYF.

This clone has just a few counts. The chain has TRBV12-2 and TRBJ1-6. TRBV12-2 is a pseudogene. The CDR3 has 17 amino acids. The CDR3: CASRLRRQTGNNSPLHF. In nucleotides, the CDR3 is TGTGCAAGTCGCTTACGTCGGCAGACTGGAAATAATTCACCCCTCCACTTT.

This clone was found a few times. The chain carries TRBV9 and TRBJ2-2, with TRBD1 as a possible D gene (6 bases). Trimming took 4 bases from V and 3 from J, leaving 10 bases between them. CDR1 is SGDLS, CDR2 YYNGEE, per germline. The CDR3 sequence is 14 residues long. CDR3 coding DNA: TGTGCCAGCAGCCCCGAGGGGGACACCGGGGAGCTGTTTTTT. As protein: CASSPEGDTGELFF.

The gene calls are TRBV19 and TRBJ2-7; D possibly corresponds to TRBD2 (6 bases). V lost 3 bases to trimming and J lost 7 bases, with 19 bases between them. The CDR3 runs to 15 residues. Germline V CDR1 and CDR2: LNHDA, SQIVND (reference sequence). This CDR3 is CASSIRGTVTPEQYF. Here the CDR3 DNA reads TGTGCCAGTAGTATTCGGGGGACCGTGACTCCAGAGCAGTACTTC.

V gene TRBV2 combines with J gene TRBJ2-7; TRBD1 agrees at 8 bases. The CDR3 loop spans 14 amino acids. Germline values: CDR1 SNHLY, CDR2 FYNNEI. V lost 6 bases to trimming and J lost 0 bases; unmatched junction nucleotides: 4. As DNA, the CDR3 is TGTGCCAGCAGCTGGGACAGGTACTCCTACGAGCAGTACTTC. Translating it yields CASSWDRYSYEQYF.

This chain joins TRBV9 and TRBJ2-3, with D unresolved. This CDR3 is 18 amino acids long. V was pared by 2 bases and J by 6 bases, with 25 bases between. Germline V gene sequence: CDR1 SGDLS, CDR2 YYNGEE. The CDR3 DNA reads TGTGCCAGCAGCGTTCAGACTGAGACGGAAGGAATCGGGGATACGCAGTATTTT. Residues: CASSVQTETEGIGDTQYF.

This clone was observed a few times. Other DNA sequences of this sample code for an identical CDR3. This chain joins TRBV29-1 and TRBJ1-1, with TRBD1 identical over 8 bases. With V trimmed by 3 bases and J by 5 bases, 2 bases remained unmatched. The CDR3 totals 12 residues. The V gene's germline CDR1 is SQVTM and CDR2 ANQGSEA. The DNA of the CDR3 is TGCAGCGTTGACAGGGGGCGGACTGAAGCTTTCTTT. This translates into CSVDRGRTEAFF.

This chain joins TRBV7-2 and TRBJ2-7; TRBD1 matches at 7 bases. CDR3 length: 12 amino acids. CDR1 is SGHTA, CDR2 FQGNSA, per germline. The trim removed 5 bases at V and 6 bases at J, leaving 4 bases unmatched. In DNA form, the CDR3 reads TGTGCCAGCAGCGACAGGGTCGGCGAGCAGTACTTC. This gives the protein CASSDRVGEQYF.

This clone was counted a few times. J is TRBJ1-4 and V is TRBV27; TRBD1 aligns across 8 bases. Germline V gene lookup returns CDR1 MNHEY and CDR2 SMNVEV (reference sequence). V lost 5 bases to trimming and J lost 5 bases; unmatched junction nucleotides: 7. CDR3 size: 15 residues. The CDR3 DNA sequence: TGTGCCAGCAGTACCAGGACAGGGCCGAATGAAAAACTGTTTTTT. Protein product: CASSTRTGPNEKLFF.

The chain uses TRBV4-3 and TRBJ1-2; D uncertain. Per the germline V gene, CDR1 is LGHNA and CDR2 is YSLEER. The V end lost 0 bases, the J end lost 7 bases, and 15 bases lay between the germline ends. The CDR3 length is 15 residues. The CDR3 coding sequence is TGCGCCAGCAGCCAAGAGATTTCGGGGTTCGGTGGCTACACCTTC. Amino acids: CASSQEISGFGGYTF.

This clone was observed a handful of times. The chain joins TRBV28 to TRBJ2-3; perhaps TRBD2 as D (6 bases). Germline V gene sequence: CDR1 MDHEN, CDR2 SYDVKM. Trimming shortened V by 3 bases and J by 11 bases, and 18 bases separated the two germline ends. The CDR3 length is 14 residues. This CDR3 reads CASSFISSGTGQYF. In DNA, the CDR3 is TGTGCCAGCAGTTTCATCAGTAGCGGCACGGGGCAGTATTTT.

The chain joins TRBV11-3 to TRBJ2-6; TRBD1 is a possible D gene (5 bases). CDR3 length: 16 residues. Trimming took off 3 bases at V and 4 bases at J, with 13 bases between the two ends. Germline CDR1 is SGHNT and CDR2 is YENEEA. This chain's CDR3 is CASSLSRAPGANVLTF. CDR3 DNA: TGTGCCAGCAGCTTGTCCAGGGCTCCGGGGGCCAACGTCCTGACTTTC.

This clone was counted only a few times. V usage is TRBV13 and J usage is TRBJ2-7, with D possibly TRBD2 on 5 matching bases. The germline V gene has CDR1 PRHDT and CDR2 FYEKMQ (reference sequence). V shed 5 bases and J shed 0 bases, with 14 bases lying between them. This CDR3 contains 15 residues. CDR3 protein: CASSPRGYSSYEQYF. For the CDR3, the DNA is TGTGCCAGCAGCCCACGGGGATACAGCTCCTACGAGCAGTACTTC.

This clone was seen only a few times. The CDR3 is CASSHLGTAIGEQYF. The CDR3 DNA follows: TGCGCCAGCAGCCATCTCGGGACAGCGATTGGCGAGCAGTACTTC. The chain is built from TRBV4-1 and TRBJ2-7; 7 bases fit TRBD1. The germline CDR1 and CDR2 sequences are MGHRA and YSYEKL. The CDR3 length is 15 residues. V shed 3 bases and J 6 bases; nucleotides not matched to a gene: 11.

The chain is built from TRBV29-1 and TRBJ2-3, with D uncertain. This CDR3 region has 15 residues. The germline V and J ends were trimmed by 5 bases and 2 bases, with 17 bases remaining between them. CDR1 is SQVTM, CDR2 ANQGSEA, per germline. The CDR3 loop is CSVNKGQAYTDTQYF. In DNA form, the CDR3 reads TGCAGCGTTAATAAAGGGCAGGCCTACACAGATACGCAGTATTTT.

V usage is TRBV5-1 and J usage is TRBJ1-3; D gene uncertain. V lost 4 bases and J lost 4, with 9 bases in between. The germline CDR1 and CDR2 sequences are SGHRS and YFSETQ. The CDR3 runs 13 residues. The CDR3 here is CASSPETGNTIYF. The CDR3 bases are TGCGCCAGCAGCCCCGAAACCGGAAACACCATATATTTT. The full variable domain, completed using reference TRBV5-1 and TRBJ1-3, is KAGVTQTPRYLIKTRGQQVTLSCSPISGHRSVSWYQQTPGQGLQFLFEYFSETQRNKGNFPGRFSGRQFSNSRSEMNVSTLELGDSALYLCASSPETGNTIYFGEGSWLTVV.

This clone was seen a handful of times. V and J are TRBV7-7 and TRBJ2-3; TRBD1 might be the D (6 bases). Trimming took 1 base from V and 2 from J, leaving 7 bases between them. Germline CDR1 is SSHAT and CDR2 is FNYEAQ (reference sequence). CDR3 length equals 14 residues. The CDR3 DNA is TGTGCCAGCAGCTTAGAGGGACACACAGATACGCAGTATTTT. Its protein product is CASSLEGHTDTQYF.